A single sample gave rise to the 5 T cell receptor beta chains below, sequenced in a study of blood T cell repertoires in COVID-19. The assay was immunoSEQ multiplex PCR, and TCRdb's table has in-frame clones only and misses some. The sample carries about 230,000 clones, roughly 76% recorded once. The sequencing input was peripheral blood. The receptors originated from an elderly woman with COVID-19, enrolled during active disease.

The V gene is TRBV28, the J gene TRBJ2-7; 9 bases align to TRBD2. Trimming took 2 bases from V and 6 from J; bases not matched to a gene: 8. In germline, CDR1 is MDHEN, CDR2 SYDVKM. The CDR3 has 15 residues. Here the CDR3 reads CASSLRAGGFSEQYF. As DNA, the CDR3 is TGTGCCAGCAGTTTACGAGCGGGAGGTTTTAGCGAGCAGTACTTC.

This sequence joins TRBV5-1 and TRBJ1-4; no definite D call. V was trimmed by 4 bases and J by 8 bases, leaving 15 bases between them. Germline assignment: CDR1 SGHRS and CDR2 YFSETQ. CDR3 length equals 14 residues. This chain's CDR3 is CASSPPGKSEKLFF. The CDR3 coding sequence is TGCGCCAGCAGCCCACCCGGGAAGAGCGAAAAACTGTTTTTT.

V and J are TRBV5-3 and TRBJ1-5, with no clear D. TRBV5-3 is an ORF for which the function is uncertain. V dropped 3 bases and J dropped 4 bases, with 17 bases sitting between them. The CDR3 has 16 amino acids. The CDR3 loop is CARSYSRALGNQPQHF. The CDR3 DNA reads as TGTGCCAGAAGCTACTCGAGGGCCCTGGGAAATCAGCCCCAGCATTTT.

The rearrangement joins TRBV30 to TRBJ1-4, with no clear D. The CDR3 covers 14 residues. Germline-derived CDR1 and CDR2 are GTSNPN and SVGIG (reference sequence). Trimming removed 0 bases at V and 5 bases at J, with 10 bases between. This CDR3 reads CAWSVLLLNEKLFF. CDR3 DNA sequence: TGTGCCTGGAGTGTACTGCTATTGAATGAAAAACTGTTTTTT. Based on the CDR3 plus reference TRBV30 and TRBJ1-4, the full variable domain is SQTIHQWPATLVQPVGSPLSLECTVEGTSNPNLYWYRQAAGRGLQLLFYSVGIGQISSEVPQNLSASRPQDRQFILSSKKLLLSDSGFYLCAWSVLLLNEKLFFGSGTQLSVL.

Points on this clone: The same CDR3 also results from other DNA sequences found in this sample. The chain has TRBV4-1 and TRBJ2-7; TRBD1 agrees at 8 bases. V shed 3 bases and J 2 bases; nucleotides not matched to a gene: 3. CDR1 MGHRA and CDR2 YSYEKL come from the germline V gene. This CDR3 has 14 residues. In DNA form, the CDR3 reads TGCGCCAGCAGCCACGGACAGGGAACCTACGAGCAGTACTTC. Translated: CASSHGQGTYEQYF.